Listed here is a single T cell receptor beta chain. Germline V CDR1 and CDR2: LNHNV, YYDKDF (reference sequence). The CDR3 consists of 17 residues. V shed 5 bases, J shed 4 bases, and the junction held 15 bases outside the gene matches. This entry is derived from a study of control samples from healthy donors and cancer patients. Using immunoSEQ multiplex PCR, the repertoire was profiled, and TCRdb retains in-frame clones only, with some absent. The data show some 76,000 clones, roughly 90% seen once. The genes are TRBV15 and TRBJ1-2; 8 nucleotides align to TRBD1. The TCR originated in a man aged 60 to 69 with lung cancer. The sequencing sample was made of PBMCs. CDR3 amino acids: CATSGFLLGQGAYGYTF. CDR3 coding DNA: TGTGCCACCAGCGGGTTTCTTCTAGGGCAGGGGGCCTATGGCTACACCTTC.